This T cell receptor (beta chain) was obtained from a study of healthy donors' naive CD4 and CD8 T cells (dated by TCRdb to the mid-2010s). At the level of the whole study: Donor selection covered three age groups (20-25, 40-50 and 60-70 years) with several people in each, and the resulting cohort had a mean age of around 45 and was half female. To examine how TCR variation is linked to lineage commitment, the study sequenced rearranged TCR alpha and beta chains from naive CD4+ and CD8+ T cells. The peripheral blood mononuclear cells came from under 20 individuals who were healthy and unrelated. For TCR alpha, a new primer set covering all functional IMGT alpha gene variants was designed, and the rest of the protocol matched the beta-chain workflow. Donors were HLA-typed by sequencing at HLA-A, -B, -C, -DRB1, -DQB1 and -DPB1 using the SBTexcellerator protocol, an ABI3130xl analyzer and SBTengine software. What the research found in general, with its limitations: Because alpha and beta chains were sequenced in bulk and could not be paired, the effects of the two chains in combination were not assessed. Most V and J gene segments were reportedly biased between naive CD4+ and CD8+ cells, consistently across donors and independent of HLA genotype. Possible repertoire bias arising from homeostatic proliferation of naive T cells was not directly addressed. In both chains, CD4+ lineage was linked to a positively charged CDR3, whereas CD8+ lineage was linked to a negatively charged CDR3. Taken together, V genes, J genes and CDR3 charge appeared to account for around 12% of the variance in CD4/CD8 propensity, mostly acting in an additive way.

A word on this clonotype: Its antigen remains undetermined. No quality values exist for individual bases; no much larger clone is one base distant.

Cells with a CD4+CD8-CD45RO-CD45RA+ profile were isolated by FACS and defined as naive CD4+ T cells, and those with a CD8+CD4-CD45RA+CD27bright profile were defined as naive CD8+ T cells. The antibodies used for sorting targeted CD4 (RPA-T4), CD8 (SK1), CD27 (O323), CD45RA (HI100) and CD45RO (UCHL1). Between the V and J ends, shortened by 3 bases and 0 bases respectively, the junction contains 9 bases. The CDR3, cysteine through phenylalanine, is 14 amino acids long. Only the CDR3 DNA stays, 42 bases, in frame from base 1. The germline V gene encodes CDR1 DFQATT and CDR2 SNEGSKA (reference sequence). The sequencing machine was a 454 GS FLX Titanium. A previously published linear amplification protocol was used to build the TCR libraries, starting from approximately 530 ng of total RNA. Sequencing was carried out on the Roche/454 Genome Sequencer using Titanium chemistry. Regarding the original processing steps: From about five of the healthy donors, under 80,000 rearranged TCR alpha transcripts were sequenced. Duplicate transcripts were dropped, and unique TCR clonotypes were identified by the CDR3 junction according to IMGT nomenclature. Logistic regression in R 2.13.0 modeled CD4 versus CD8 status as a function of V and J genes, with adjustment for donor effects and Bonferroni correction for multiple testing. The public sequencing data were trimmed at Q25 with fastp and processed into clonotypes with MiXCR by TCRdb, which kept only in-frame beta chains. When rows share a CDR3 protein, they turn into one entry using the most common DNA and genes. Here the V and J calls rest on TCRdb's processing, not on the authors' analysis. This sample holds 150,000 to 200,000 distinct CDR3 sequences; 65% to 75% were observed only once. The ten most abundant clones make up less than 2.5% of the sample.

The sample taken for sequencing was naive CD4+ and CD8+ T cells sorted from blood, pooled from several donors. The sample's cell subset or site label, decoded: FACS-sorted naive CD4+ (CD45RO-CD45RA+) and naive CD8+ (CD45RA+CD27bright) T cells. This clonotype was obtained from a pool of human donors in good health; the sample pools cells from several healthy donors. The sequence is built from TRBV20-1 and TRBJ2-1, with TRBD2 perhaps the D gene, on 5 matching bases. The CDR3 protein: CSASRTSSYNEQFF. The nucleotide sequence reads as follows: TGCAGTGCTAGTAGGACTTCCTCCTACAATGAGCAGTTCTTC.